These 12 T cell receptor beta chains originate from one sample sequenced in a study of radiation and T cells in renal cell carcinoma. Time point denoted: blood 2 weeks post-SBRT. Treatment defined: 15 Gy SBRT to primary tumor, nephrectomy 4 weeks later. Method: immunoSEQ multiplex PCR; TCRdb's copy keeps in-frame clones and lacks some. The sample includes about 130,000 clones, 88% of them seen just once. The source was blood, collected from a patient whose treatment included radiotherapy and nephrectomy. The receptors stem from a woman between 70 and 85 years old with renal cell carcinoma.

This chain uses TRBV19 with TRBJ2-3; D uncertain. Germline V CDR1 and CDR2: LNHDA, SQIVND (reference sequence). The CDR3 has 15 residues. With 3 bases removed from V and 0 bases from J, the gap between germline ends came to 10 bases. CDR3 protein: CASSMTGASTDTQYF. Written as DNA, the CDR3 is TGTGCCAGTAGTATGACTGGCGCGAGCACAGATACGCAGTATTTT.

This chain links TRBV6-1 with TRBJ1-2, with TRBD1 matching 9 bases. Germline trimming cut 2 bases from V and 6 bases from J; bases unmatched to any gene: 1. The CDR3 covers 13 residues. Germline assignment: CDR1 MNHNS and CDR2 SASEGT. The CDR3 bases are TGTGCCAGCAGTGAATGGACAGGGGATGGCTACACCTTC. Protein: CASSEWTGDGYTF.

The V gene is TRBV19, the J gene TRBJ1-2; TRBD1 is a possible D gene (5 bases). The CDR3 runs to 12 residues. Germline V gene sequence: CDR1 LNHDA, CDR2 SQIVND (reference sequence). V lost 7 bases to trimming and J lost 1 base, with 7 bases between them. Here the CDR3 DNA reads TGTGCCAGTATTGACAGTAACTATGGCTACACCTTC. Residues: CASIDSNYGYTF.

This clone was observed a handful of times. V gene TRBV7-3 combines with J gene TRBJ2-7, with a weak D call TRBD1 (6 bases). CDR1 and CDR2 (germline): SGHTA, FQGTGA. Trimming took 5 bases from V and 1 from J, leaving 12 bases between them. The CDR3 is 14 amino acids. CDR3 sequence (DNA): TGTGCCAGCAGCCGGGACAAATCTTCCTACGAGCAGTACTTC. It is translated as CASSRDKSSYEQYF.

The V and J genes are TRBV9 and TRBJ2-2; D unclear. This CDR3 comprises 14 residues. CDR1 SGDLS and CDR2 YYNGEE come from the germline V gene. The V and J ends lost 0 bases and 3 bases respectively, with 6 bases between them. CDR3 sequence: CASSVGADTGELFF. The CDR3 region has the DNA TGTGCCAGCAGCGTAGGCGCGGACACCGGGGAGCTGTTTTTT.

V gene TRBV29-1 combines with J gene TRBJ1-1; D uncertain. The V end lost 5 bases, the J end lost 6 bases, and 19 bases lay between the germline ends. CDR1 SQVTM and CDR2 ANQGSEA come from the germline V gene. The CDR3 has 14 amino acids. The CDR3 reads CSVLRESRPPEAFF. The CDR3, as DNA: TGCAGCGTTCTGAGGGAGTCTCGGCCACCTGAAGCTTTCTTT. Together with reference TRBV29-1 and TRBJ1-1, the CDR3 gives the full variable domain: SAVISQKPSRDICQRGTSLTIQCQVDSQVTMMFWYRQQPGQSLTLIATANQGSEATYESGFVIDKFPISRPNLTFSTLTVSNMSPEDSSIYLCSVLRESRPPEAFFGQGTRLTVV.

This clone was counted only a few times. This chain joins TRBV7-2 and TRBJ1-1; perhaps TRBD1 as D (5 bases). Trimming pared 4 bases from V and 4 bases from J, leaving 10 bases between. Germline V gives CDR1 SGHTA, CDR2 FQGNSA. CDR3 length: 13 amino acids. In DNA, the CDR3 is TGTGCCAGCAGCTGGTCCGGGGCCACTGAAGCTTTCTTT. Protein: CASSWSGATEAFF. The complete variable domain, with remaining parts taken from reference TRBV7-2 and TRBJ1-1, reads GAGVSQSPSNKVTEKGKDVELRCDPISGHTALYWYRQSLGQGLEFLIYFQGNSAPDKSGLPSDRFSAERTGGSVSTLTIQRTQQEDSAVYLCASSWSGATEAFFGQGTRLTVV.

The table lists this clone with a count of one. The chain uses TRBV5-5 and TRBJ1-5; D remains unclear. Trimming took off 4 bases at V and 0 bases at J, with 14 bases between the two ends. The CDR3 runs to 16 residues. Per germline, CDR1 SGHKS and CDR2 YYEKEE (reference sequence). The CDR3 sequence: CASSPRAEYSNQPQHF. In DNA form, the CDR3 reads TGTGCCAGCAGCCCCCGGGCCGAGTATAGCAATCAGCCCCAGCATTTT.

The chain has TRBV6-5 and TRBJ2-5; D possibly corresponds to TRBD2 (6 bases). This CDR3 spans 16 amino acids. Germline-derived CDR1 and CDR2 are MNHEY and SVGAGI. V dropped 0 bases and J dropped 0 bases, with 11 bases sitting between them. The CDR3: CASSYSHRDYQETQYF. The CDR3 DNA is TGTGCCAGCAGTTACTCTCACCGGGACTACCAAGAGACCCAGTACTTC.

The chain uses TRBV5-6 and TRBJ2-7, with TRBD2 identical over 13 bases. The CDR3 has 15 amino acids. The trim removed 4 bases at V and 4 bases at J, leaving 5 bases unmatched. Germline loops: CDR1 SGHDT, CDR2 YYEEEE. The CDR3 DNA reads TGTGCCAGCAGCGAGGGACTAGCGGGGATTTACGAGCAGTACTTC. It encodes CASSEGLAGIYEQYF.

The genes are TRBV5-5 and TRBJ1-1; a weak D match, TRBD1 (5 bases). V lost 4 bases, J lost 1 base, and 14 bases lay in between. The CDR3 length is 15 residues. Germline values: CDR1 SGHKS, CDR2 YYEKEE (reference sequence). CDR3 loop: CASSPTDSQNTEAFF. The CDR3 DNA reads TGTGCCAGCAGCCCAACTGACAGCCAGAACACTGAAGCTTTCTTT.

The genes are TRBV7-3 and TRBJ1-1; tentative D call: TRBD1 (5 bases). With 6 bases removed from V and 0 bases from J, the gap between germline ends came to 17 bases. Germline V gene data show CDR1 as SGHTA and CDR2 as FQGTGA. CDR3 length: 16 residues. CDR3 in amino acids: CASSPTGFSMNTEAFF. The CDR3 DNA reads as TGTGCCAGCAGTCCAACAGGATTTTCCATGAACACTGAAGCTTTCTTT.